Below, 7 T cell receptor beta chains from the same sample are listed, as sequenced in a study of T-cell reconstitution after alpha-beta-depleted transplantation in children. As it was prepared, the TCRbeta library received unique molecular identifiers. TCRdb passed the PCR reads through MiXCR, listing each CDR3 protein once. The sample includes about 830,000 distinct CDR3 sequences, 16% of them seen just once. The source material was PBMCs, mostly from graft donor cells, sampled 360 days after TCRalphabeta/CD19-depleted stem cell transplant. The receptor source for this set is a male patient under 18 who had a stem cell transplant for acute lymphoblastic leukemia, so the T cells may come from the graft donor.

This clonotype was counted many times. V usage is TRBV15 and J usage is TRBJ2-5, with 7 nucleotides matching TRBD1. The CDR3 has 16 residues. V gave up 0 bases and J gave up 2 bases; unmatched junction bases: 6. Per the germline V gene, CDR1 is LNHNV and CDR2 is YYDKDF (reference sequence). The DNA for the CDR3 is TGTGCCACCAGCAGAGATCAAAGGGGACAGCAAGAGACCCAGTACTTC. Amino acids: CATSRDQRGQQETQYF.

This clonotype was observed a few times. The chain couples TRBV4-1 to TRBJ2-7, with TRBD1 matching 10 bases. From germline, CDR1 is MGHRA and CDR2 YSYEKL. The CDR3 runs 15 residues. The ends lost 3 bases at V and 2 bases at J; junction bases unmatched: 4. CDR3 region: CASSQTGGSPYEQYF. The DNA for the CDR3 is TGCGCCAGCAGCCAGACAGGGGGCAGTCCCTACGAGCAGTACTTC.

This clonotype was observed many times. The V gene is TRBV29-1, the J gene TRBJ1-1, with D hard to call. Per germline, CDR1 SQVTM and CDR2 ANQGSEA. Between the trimmed V and J ends, which lost 0 bases and 1 base, there was a span of 9 bases. The CDR3 is 14 amino acids. The DNA for the CDR3 is TGCAGCGTTGAAGATCGGCTGGGGAACACTGAAGCTTTCTTT. Translated: CSVEDRLGNTEAFF.

The chain carries TRBV27 and TRBJ1-1; 7 nucleotides match TRBD1. The germline V gene has CDR1 MNHEY and CDR2 SMNVEV (reference sequence). The CDR3 is 15 amino acids. V lost 7 bases to trimming and J lost 5 bases; unmatched junction nucleotides: 13. The CDR3 sequence: CASTPRTGGGTEAFF. CDR3 nucleotides: TGTGCCAGCACCCCACGGACAGGTGGGGGGACTGAAGCTTTCTTT.

This clonotype was seen a few times. The genes are TRBV11-2 and TRBJ1-3; D not certain. Germline V gene lookup returns CDR1 SGHAT and CDR2 FQNNGV. The CDR3 is made up of 19 amino acids. Trimming removed 5 bases at V and 1 base at J, with 24 bases between. CDR3 sequence reads: CASSPRVGIRVGSGNTIYF. The CDR3 coding sequence is TGTGCCAGCAGCCCCCGGGTGGGGATCCGCGTCGGTTCTGGAAACACCATATATTTT.

This clonotype has at least ten counts. The junction departs from the called germline gene at one end, perhaps through a read error. This chain joins TRBV7-9 and TRBJ2-7; possible D gene TRBD2, 6 bases. The CDR3 runs 11 residues. CDR1 and CDR2 (germline): SEHNR, FQNEAQ (reference sequence). CDR3 in amino acids: CASSLAVEQYF. CDR3 sequence (DNA): TGTGCCAGCAGTTTAGCGGTCGAGCAGTACTTC.

Only a few counts were recorded for this clonotype. V and J are TRBV12-3 or TRBV12-4 and TRBJ2-7; a possible D gene is TRBD2 (6 bases). Deletions cut 6 bases from V and 0 bases from J, with 15 bases between. CDR3 length: 15 residues. The CDR3 region has the DNA TGTGCCAGCAGATCCGGGGGAACGAGCTCCTACGAGCAGTACTTC. Protein sequence: CASRSGGTSSYEQYF.